Each of the 2 T cell receptor beta chains below was sequenced from the same sample in a study of technical replicates of blood from a handful of donors. TCRdb's table, derived via immunoSEQ multiplex PCR, lists solely in-frame clones and lacks some. The sample contains around 80,000 clones, 90% to 95% of which appear only once. The sequencing input was T cells isolated from PBMCs. Receptor source: a human donor in good health.

The J gene is TRBJ1-1, the V gene TRBV27; D is perhaps TRBD1 (6 bases). This CDR3 region has 14 residues. The V gene's germline CDR1 is MNHEY and CDR2 SMNVEV (reference sequence). V shed 4 bases and J shed 0 bases, with 9 bases lying between them. CDR3 DNA sequence: TGTGCCAGCAGTTCCAGGGGTATGAACACTGAAGCTTTCTTT. Amino acid sequence: CASSSRGMNTEAFF.

This chain uses TRBV7-9 with TRBJ2-7; 7 nucleotides line up with TRBD2. Per the germline V gene, CDR1 is SEHNR and CDR2 is FQNEAQ (reference sequence). The CDR3 loop spans 15 amino acids. The V gene end was trimmed by 1 base and the J gene end by 5 bases; junction bases not matched to a gene: 8. The CDR3 reads CASSLVGTIIHEQYF. The CDR3 DNA is TGTGCCAGCAGCTTAGTCGGGACTATAATCCACGAGCAGTACTTC.